This TCR beta chain was identified during a study of blood T cell repertoires in COVID-19. The wider study: Acute and convalescent COVID-19 specimens originated in the United States, Italy and Spain. From T cells, B-cell-depleted T cells, or PBMCs came the material, which was cDNA or gDNA.

The V gene end was trimmed by 6 bases and the J gene end by 3 bases; junction bases not matched to a gene: 5. The germline V gene encodes CDR1 LNHDA and CDR2 SQIVND (reference sequence). The CDR3 loop spans 14 amino acids. A few counts support this clone. Per the study methods: By means of reference gene primer amplification, nucleated cell counts were estimated. Using immunoSEQ multiplex PCR, the repertoire was profiled, and TCRdb retains in-frame clones only, with some absent. The V and J calls and clone size are taken from that table; D and trimming were inferred from the DNA. The sample contains roughly 130,000 clones, 60% to 85% of which appear only once.

The receptor was isolated from a middle-aged man with acute or convalescent COVID-19. Sequencing used peripheral blood. V usage is TRBV19 and J usage is TRBJ2-3, with 8 bases lining up with TRBD1. DNA for the CDR3: TGTGCCAGTAGGCCGGGACAGGCGACAGATACGCAGTATTTT. It encodes CASRPGQATDTQYF. Looking up the rest from reference TRBV19 and TRBJ2-3 gives the full variable domain: DGGITQSPKYLFRKEGQNVTLSCEQNLNHDAMYWYRQDPGQGLRLIYYSQIVNDFQKGDIAEGYSVSREKKESFPLTVTSAQKNPTAFYLCASRPGQATDTQYFGPGTRLTVL.